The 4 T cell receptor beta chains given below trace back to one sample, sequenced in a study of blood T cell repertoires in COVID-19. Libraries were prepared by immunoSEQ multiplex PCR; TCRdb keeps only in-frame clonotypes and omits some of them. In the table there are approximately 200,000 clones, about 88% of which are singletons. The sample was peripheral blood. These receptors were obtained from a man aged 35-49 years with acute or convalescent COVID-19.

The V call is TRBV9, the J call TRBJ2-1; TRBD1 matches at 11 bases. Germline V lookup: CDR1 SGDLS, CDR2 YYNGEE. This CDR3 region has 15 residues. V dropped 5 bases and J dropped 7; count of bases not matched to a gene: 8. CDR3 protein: CASSTPGQGENEQFF. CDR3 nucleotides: TGTGCCAGCAGTACACCGGGACAGGGGGAAAATGAGCAGTTCTTC. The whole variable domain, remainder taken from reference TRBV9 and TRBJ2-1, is DSGVTQTPKHLITATGQRVTLRCSPRSGDLSVYWYQQSLDQGLQFLIQYYNGEERAKGNILERFSAQQFPDLHSELNLSSLELGDSALYFCASSTPGQGENEQFFGPGTRLTVL.

The CDR3 loop is CASSALVGARGYTF. CDR3 coding DNA: TGTGCCAGCAGTGCGCTGGTGGGGGCGCGAGGCTACACCTTC. This chain joins TRBV28 and TRBJ1-2; possible D gene TRBD1, 6 bases. The CDR3 contains 14 residues. The ends were cut back, 5 bases at V and 8 bases at J, with 18 bases in the middle. The V gene's germline CDR1 is MDHEN and CDR2 SYDVKM.

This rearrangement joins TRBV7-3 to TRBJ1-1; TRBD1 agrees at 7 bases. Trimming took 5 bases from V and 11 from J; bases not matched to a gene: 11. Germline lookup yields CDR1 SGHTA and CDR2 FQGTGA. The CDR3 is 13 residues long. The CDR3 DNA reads TGTGCCAGCAGCGAACAGGGGACGGTGCGCGCTTTCTTT. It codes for CASSEQGTVRAFF.

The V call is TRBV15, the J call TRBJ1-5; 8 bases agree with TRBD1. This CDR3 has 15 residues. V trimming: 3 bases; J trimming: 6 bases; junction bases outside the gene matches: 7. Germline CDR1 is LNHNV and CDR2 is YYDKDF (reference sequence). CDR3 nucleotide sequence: TGTGCCACCAGCAGGCCTACAGGGGGGATTCAGCCCCAGCATTTT. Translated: CATSRPTGGIQPQHF.